The next 18 T cell receptor beta chains were all read from a single sample in a study of cytomegalovirus exposure and HLA in healthy donors. With 60 Vbeta and 13 Jbeta primers, the PCR was carried out. Assay: immunoSEQ multiplex PCR; the TCRdb copy retains only in-frame clones and omits some. The clone table shows some 130,000 clones, with the ten largest holding about 1.5%. Sequencing input: PBMCs. All receptors derive from a woman aged 40-49 years in good health and CMV-seropositive.

The chain recombines TRBV6-1 with TRBJ2-3; perhaps TRBD1 as D (5 bases). Trimming left V 1 base short and J 6 bases short, with 5 bases between. Per germline, CDR1 MNHNS and CDR2 SASEGT. CDR3 length: 12 amino acids. The CDR3 reads CASSEEGDTQYF. As DNA, the CDR3 is TGTGCCAGCAGTGAAGAGGGGGATACGCAGTATTTT.

The V and J genes are TRBV5-6 and TRBJ2-1, with D perhaps matching TRBD2 (5 bases). CDR1 is SGHDT, CDR2 YYEEEE, per germline. The CDR3 length is 15 residues. CDR3 region: CAGQPRASSYNEQFF. The CDR3 DNA follows: TGTGCAGGGCAACCGCGGGCAAGCTCCTACAATGAGCAGTTCTTC.

The V call is TRBV11-3, the J call TRBJ2-2, with 7 bases that match TRBD2. The germline gives CDR1 SGHNT, CDR2 YENEEA. V was clipped by 5 bases and J by 2 bases; unmatched bases: 14. This CDR3 is 18 amino acids long. The CDR3 protein is CASSHRAAGVGNTGELFF. The CDR3 DNA follows: TGTGCCAGCAGCCACCGAGCGGCGGGAGTAGGTAACACCGGGGAGCTGTTTTTT.

This chain joins TRBV2 and TRBJ1-1, with 7 bases matching TRBD1. Germline V lookup: CDR1 SNHLY, CDR2 FYNNEI. After removal of 7 bases from V and 0 bases from J, the junction contained 8 bases not matched to a gene. CDR3 length: 15 amino acids. In DNA, the CDR3 is TGTGCCAGCACCCCTCAGGGGGGAATGAACACTGAAGCTTTCTTT. Amino acid sequence: CASTPQGGMNTEAFF.

Points on this clone: At one boundary the junction diverges from the germline segment, which might be a read error. The gene calls are TRBV6-5 and TRBJ2-7, with 8 bases aligning to TRBD2. CDR3 size: 15 residues. Germline V gene sequence: CDR1 MNHEY, CDR2 SVGAGI. CDR3: CASSYSLAGVYDQYF. The CDR3 nucleotides read TGTGCCAGCAGTTACTCCCTAGCGGGCGTCTACGATCAGTACTTC.

The CDR3 spells CASSGLITGANVLTF. CDR3 nucleotides: TGTGCCAGCTCAGGACTAATTACTGGGGCCAACGTCCTGACTTTC. The chain carries TRBV18 and TRBJ2-6; weak D call: TRBD2 (6 bases). Germline lookup yields CDR1 KGHSH and CDR2 LQKENI. The CDR3 contains 15 residues. V shed 5 bases and J shed 2 bases, with 10 bases lying between them.

This chain's CDR3 is CASSRGQGVYEQYF. The CDR3 region has the DNA TGTGCCAGCAGCCGCGGACAGGGTGTCTACGAGCAGTACTTC. The chain uses TRBV6-5 and TRBJ2-7; TRBD1 matches 8 bases. V dropped 6 bases and J dropped 3; count of bases not matched to a gene: 7. Germline values: CDR1 MNHEY, CDR2 SVGAGI. The CDR3 runs 14 residues.

The chain uses TRBV6-5 and TRBJ2-1; 12 nucleotides match TRBD2. CDR1 and CDR2 (germline): MNHEY, SVGAGI. The V gene end was trimmed by 1 base and the J gene end by 8 bases; junction bases not matched to a gene: 6. This CDR3 comprises 16 residues. The CDR3 DNA sequence: TGTGCCAGCAGTTACTTGGCTAGCGGGAGGGCAGATGAGCAGTTCTTC. It encodes CASSYLASGRADEQFF.

The chain employs TRBV6-6 and TRBJ2-5; TRBD2 aligns across 10 bases. This CDR3 is built from 15 residues. V was pared by 0 bases and J by 11 bases, with 9 bases of the junction left unmatched. Germline CDR1 reads MNHNY; CDR2 reads SVGAGI (reference sequence). Here the CDR3 reads CASSYSGVAGGPQYF. CDR3 nucleotide sequence: TGTGCCAGCAGTTACTCAGGGGTAGCGGGAGGACCGCAGTACTTC.

The gene calls are TRBV4-1 and TRBJ2-1; TRBD2 aligns across 15 bases. V gave up 0 bases and J gave up 4 bases; unmatched junction bases: 10. CDR1 MGHRA and CDR2 YSYEKL come from the germline V gene. The CDR3 sequence is 20 residues long. CDR3: CASSQEPRGLAGGEYNEQFF. CDR3 bases: TGCGCCAGCAGCCAAGAGCCCAGAGGACTAGCGGGAGGGGAGTACAATGAGCAGTTCTTC.

The chain joins TRBV7-8 to TRBJ1-2; 11 positions agree with TRBD1. The CDR3 spans 17 residues. V trimming: 4 bases; J trimming: 1 base; junction bases outside the gene matches: 8. The germline gives CDR1 SGHVS, CDR2 FQNEAQ. The CDR3 reads CASSSGQGATFNYGYTF. CDR3 DNA: TGTGCCAGCAGCTCCGGACAGGGGGCAACCTTTAACTATGGCTACACCTTC.

In nucleotides, the CDR3 is TGCGCCAGCAGCCAGGGGACAGGGGACTACGAGCAGTACTTC. Protein product: CASSQGTGDYEQYF. V and J are TRBV4-1 and TRBJ2-7, with 10 nucleotides matching TRBD1. V gave up 3 bases and J gave up 3 bases; unmatched junction bases: 2. The CDR3 is made up of 14 amino acids. Per germline, CDR1 MGHRA and CDR2 YSYEKL.

The rearrangement uses TRBV28 and TRBJ1-1; TRBD1 might be the D (6 bases). The germline V gene has CDR1 MDHEN and CDR2 SYDVKM. The CDR3 loop spans 12 amino acids. Trimming took off 4 bases at V and 8 bases at J, with 11 bases between the two ends. In nucleotides, the CDR3 is TGTGCCAGCAGTTCGCGTCAGGGGGAAGCTTTCTTT. Its translation is CASSSRQGEAFF.

The chain employs TRBV28 and TRBJ2-7, with TRBD2 matching over 8 bases. CDR3 size: 15 residues. Germline V gives CDR1 MDHEN, CDR2 SYDVKM. The junction had 9 bases not matched to a gene; V was cut back by 5 bases and J by 3 bases. CDR3 residues: CASSPPGLGVYEQYF. As DNA, the CDR3 is TGTGCCAGCAGTCCTCCGGGACTAGGAGTCTACGAGCAGTACTTC.

The chain carries TRBV2 and TRBJ1-1, with D possibly being TRBD1 (5 bases). The CDR3 covers 13 residues. The germline V gene encodes CDR1 SNHLY and CDR2 FYNNEI. V was pared by 3 bases and J by 5 bases, with 10 bases between. CDR3 nucleotides: TGTGCCAGCAGTGAGCGGGGACCGACTGAAGCTTTCTTT. This translates into CASSERGPTEAFF.

V and J are TRBV5-6 and TRBJ2-7; 8 bases are a match to TRBD2. The CDR3 contains 14 residues. Trimming cost V 1 base and J 6 bases; bases outside gene matches: 6. CDR1 SGHDT and CDR2 YYEEEE come from the germline V gene. CDR3 nucleotide sequence: TGTGCCAGCAGCTTGACTAGCGGTTTAAGCGAGCAGTACTTC. Encoded protein: CASSLTSGLSEQYF.

CDR3 region: CASSSGTGDEKLFF. The CDR3 DNA reads TGCGCCAGCAGTTCCGGGACAGGAGATGAAAAACTGTTTTTT. The chain joins TRBV5-1 to TRBJ1-4; 8 positions match TRBD1. V trimming: 5 bases; J trimming: 6 bases; junction bases outside the gene matches: 6. The CDR3 sequence is 14 residues long. Germline V gene sequence: CDR1 SGHRS, CDR2 YFSETQ. Complete variable domain (other parts from reference TRBV5-1 and TRBJ1-4): KAGVTQTPRYLIKTRGQQVTLSCSPISGHRSVSWYQQTPGQGLQFLFEYFSETQRNKGNFPGRFSGRQFSNSRSEMNVSTLELGDSALYLCASSSGTGDEKLFFGSGTQLSVL.

The chain links TRBV30 to TRBJ1-5; no clear D. The germline V gene encodes CDR1 GTSNPN and CDR2 SVGIG (reference sequence). This CDR3 region has 14 residues. V lost 0 bases and J lost 5, with 11 bases in between. The CDR3: CAWSVGQRYQPQHF. CDR3 DNA: TGTGCCTGGAGTGTAGGTCAGCGGTATCAGCCCCAGCATTTT.